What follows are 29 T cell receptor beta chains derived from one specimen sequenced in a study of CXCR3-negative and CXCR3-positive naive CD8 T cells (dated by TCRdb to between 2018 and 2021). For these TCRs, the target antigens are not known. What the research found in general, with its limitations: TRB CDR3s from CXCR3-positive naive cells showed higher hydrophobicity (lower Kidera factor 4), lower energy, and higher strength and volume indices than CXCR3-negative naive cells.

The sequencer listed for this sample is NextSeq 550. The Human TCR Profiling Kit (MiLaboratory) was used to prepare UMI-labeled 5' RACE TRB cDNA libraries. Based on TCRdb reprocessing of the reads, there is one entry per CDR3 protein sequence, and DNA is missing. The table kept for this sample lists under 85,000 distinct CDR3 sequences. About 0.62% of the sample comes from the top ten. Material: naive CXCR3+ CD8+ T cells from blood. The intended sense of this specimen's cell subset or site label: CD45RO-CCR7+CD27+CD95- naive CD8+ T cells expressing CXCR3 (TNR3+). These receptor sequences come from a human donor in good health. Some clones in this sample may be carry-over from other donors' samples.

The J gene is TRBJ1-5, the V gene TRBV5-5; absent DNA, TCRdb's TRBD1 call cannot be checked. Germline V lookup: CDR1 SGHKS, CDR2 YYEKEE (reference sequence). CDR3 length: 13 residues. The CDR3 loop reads CASSLTGEQPQHF.

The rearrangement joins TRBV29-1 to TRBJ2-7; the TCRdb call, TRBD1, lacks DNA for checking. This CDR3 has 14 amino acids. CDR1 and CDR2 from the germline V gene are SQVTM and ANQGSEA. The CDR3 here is CSVESGTGGYEQYF.

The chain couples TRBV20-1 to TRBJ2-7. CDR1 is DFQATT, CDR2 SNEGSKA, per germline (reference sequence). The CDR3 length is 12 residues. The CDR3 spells CSASRGFYEQYF.

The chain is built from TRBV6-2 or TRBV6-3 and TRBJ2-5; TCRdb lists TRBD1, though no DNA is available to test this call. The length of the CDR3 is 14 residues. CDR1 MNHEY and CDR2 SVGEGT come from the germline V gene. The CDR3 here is CASSYRQGDETQYF.

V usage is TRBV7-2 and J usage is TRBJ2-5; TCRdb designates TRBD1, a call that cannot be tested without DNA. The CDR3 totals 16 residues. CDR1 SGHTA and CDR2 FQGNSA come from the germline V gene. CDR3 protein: CASSLGWGARQETQYF.

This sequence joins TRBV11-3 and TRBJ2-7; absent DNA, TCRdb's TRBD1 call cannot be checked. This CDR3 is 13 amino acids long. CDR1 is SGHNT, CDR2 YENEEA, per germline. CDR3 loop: CASSPGLSYEQYF. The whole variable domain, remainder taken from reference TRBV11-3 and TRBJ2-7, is EAGVVQSPRYKIIEKKQPVAFWCNPISGHNTLYWYLQNLGQGPELLIRYENEEAVDDSQLPKDRFSAERLKGVDSTLKIQPAELGDSAVYLCASSPGLSYEQYFGPGTRLTVT.

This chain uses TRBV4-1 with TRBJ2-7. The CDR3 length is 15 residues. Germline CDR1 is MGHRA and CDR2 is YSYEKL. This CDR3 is CASSQVRTGPYEQYF.

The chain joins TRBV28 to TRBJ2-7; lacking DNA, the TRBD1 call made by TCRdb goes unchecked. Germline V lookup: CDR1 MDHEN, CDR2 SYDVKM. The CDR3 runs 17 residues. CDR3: CASSGGTGLGRDYEQYF.

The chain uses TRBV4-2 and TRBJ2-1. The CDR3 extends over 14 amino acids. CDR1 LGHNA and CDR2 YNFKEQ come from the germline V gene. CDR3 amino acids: CASSQEKTWDEQFF.

The CDR3: CASSQTSGGQETQYF. The chain recombines TRBV5-1 with TRBJ2-5; the TCRdb D gene call, TRBD2, has no DNA to confirm it. Germline assignment: CDR1 SGHRS and CDR2 YFSETQ. The CDR3 consists of 15 residues.

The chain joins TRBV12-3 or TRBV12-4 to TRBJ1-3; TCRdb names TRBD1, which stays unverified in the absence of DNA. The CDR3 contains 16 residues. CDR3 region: CASGWGQGYSGNTIYF.

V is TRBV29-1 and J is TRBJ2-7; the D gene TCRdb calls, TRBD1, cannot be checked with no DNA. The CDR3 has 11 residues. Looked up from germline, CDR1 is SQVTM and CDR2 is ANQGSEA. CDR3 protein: CSGATGYEQYF.

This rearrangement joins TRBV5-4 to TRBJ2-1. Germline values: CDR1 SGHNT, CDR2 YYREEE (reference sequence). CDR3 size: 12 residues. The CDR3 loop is CASSLGENEQFF.

The CDR3 spells CASSPLQGNIQYF. The chain recombines TRBV7-9 with TRBJ2-4; TCRdb indicates TRBD2, and absent DNA this call remains unverified. The germline V gene has CDR1 SEHNR and CDR2 FQNEAQ (reference sequence). The CDR3 is 13 residues long. Together with reference TRBV7-9 and TRBJ2-4, the CDR3 gives the full variable domain: DTGVSQNPRHKITKRGQNVTFRCDPISEHNRLYWYRQTLGQGPEFLTYFQNEAQLEKSRLLSDRFSAERPKGSFSTLEIQRTEQGDSAMYLCASSPLQGNIQYFGAGTRLSVL.

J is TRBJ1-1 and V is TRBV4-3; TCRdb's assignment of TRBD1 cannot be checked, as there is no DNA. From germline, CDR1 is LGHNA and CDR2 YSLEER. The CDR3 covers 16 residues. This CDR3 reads CASSQDWGTGTIKFYF.

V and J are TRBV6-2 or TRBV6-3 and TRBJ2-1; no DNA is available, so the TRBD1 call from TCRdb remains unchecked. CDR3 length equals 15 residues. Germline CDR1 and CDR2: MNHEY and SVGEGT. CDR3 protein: CASSAGPASYNEQFF.

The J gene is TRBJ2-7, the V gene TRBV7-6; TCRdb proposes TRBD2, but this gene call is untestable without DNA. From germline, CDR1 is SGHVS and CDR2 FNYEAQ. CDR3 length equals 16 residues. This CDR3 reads CASSLISGSAAYEQYF.

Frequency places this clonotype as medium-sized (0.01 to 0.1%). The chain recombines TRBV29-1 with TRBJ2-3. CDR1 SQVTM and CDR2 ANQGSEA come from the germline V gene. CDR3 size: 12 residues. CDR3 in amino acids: CSVDDRTDTQYF.

The CDR3 region is CASSRAGGYTF. The genes are TRBV12-3 or TRBV12-4 and TRBJ1-2; with no DNA, the TCRdb D assignment of TRBD1 cannot be verified. CDR3 size: 11 residues.

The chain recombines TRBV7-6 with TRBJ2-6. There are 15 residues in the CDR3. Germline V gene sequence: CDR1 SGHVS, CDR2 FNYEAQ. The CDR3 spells CASSPGISGANVLTF.

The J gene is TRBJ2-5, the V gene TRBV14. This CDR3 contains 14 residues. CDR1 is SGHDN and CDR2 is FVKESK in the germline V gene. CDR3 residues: CASSQLLEEETQYF.

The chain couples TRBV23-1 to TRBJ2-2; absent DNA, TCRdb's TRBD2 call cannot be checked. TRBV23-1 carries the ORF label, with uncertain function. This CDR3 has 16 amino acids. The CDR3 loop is CASSQLPLDQPGELFF.

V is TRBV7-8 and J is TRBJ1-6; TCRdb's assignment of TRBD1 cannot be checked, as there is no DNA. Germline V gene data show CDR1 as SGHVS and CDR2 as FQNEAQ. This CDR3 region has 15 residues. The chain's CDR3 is CASSPTTGVNSPLHF.

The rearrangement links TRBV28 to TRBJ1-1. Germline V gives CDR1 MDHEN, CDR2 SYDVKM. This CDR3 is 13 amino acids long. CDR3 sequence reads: CASSAWRDTEAFF.

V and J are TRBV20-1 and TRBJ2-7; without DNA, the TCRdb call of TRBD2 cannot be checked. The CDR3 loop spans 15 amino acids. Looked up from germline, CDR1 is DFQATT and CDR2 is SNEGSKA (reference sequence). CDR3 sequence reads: CTCSVYSGGDYEQYF.

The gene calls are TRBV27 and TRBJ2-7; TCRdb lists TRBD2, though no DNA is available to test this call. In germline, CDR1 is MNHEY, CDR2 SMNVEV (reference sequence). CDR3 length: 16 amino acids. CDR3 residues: CASSLGAAGSGYEQYF.

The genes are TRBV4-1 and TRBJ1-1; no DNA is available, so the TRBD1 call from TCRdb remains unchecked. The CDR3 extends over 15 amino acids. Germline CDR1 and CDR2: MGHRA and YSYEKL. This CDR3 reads CASSQVARVNTEAFF.

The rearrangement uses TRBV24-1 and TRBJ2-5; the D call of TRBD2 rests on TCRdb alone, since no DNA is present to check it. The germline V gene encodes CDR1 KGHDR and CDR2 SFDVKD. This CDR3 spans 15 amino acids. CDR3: CATSDMTVPGETQYF.

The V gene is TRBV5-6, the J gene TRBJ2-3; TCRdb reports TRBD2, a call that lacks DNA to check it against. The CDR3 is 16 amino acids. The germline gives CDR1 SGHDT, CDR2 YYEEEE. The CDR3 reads CASSLGLAGPTDTQYF.